The entry that follows covers one T cell receptor (beta chain) sequence. What this receptor recognizes is not known. No much larger clone exists at a distance of one base, and base qualities are not known. Collaborating institutions collected whole blood in K2EDTA tubes following their own protocols. For TCRbeta analysis, collaborators shipped samples in one of three forms: frozen whole blood, isolated PBMCs, or DNA extracted from either of those sample types. TCRbeta CDR3 regions were amplified from genomic DNA using the immunoSEQ Assay, a bias-controlled multiplex PCR. On the study's bioinformatics: Nucleated cell counts per sample were estimated from amplification of reference gene primers within the assay. Sequence reads were collapsed and filtered to measure the absolute abundance of every unique TCRbeta CDR3 rearrangement. For each sample, productive Simpson clonality was calculated as the square root of Simpson's diversity index over productive rearrangements. The clones in this table, taken by TCRdb from immuneACCESS, are in-frame only. Not every clone is retained; where verified, under half of the shortfall comes from an unresolved V gene, and the cause of the rest is unknown. V, J and clone size were drawn from that table, and D and trimming were deduced from the DNA. Recorded for this sample are some 87,000 clones; roughly 92% of them occurred a single time. Roughly 6.4% of the sample comes from the top ten.

This record belongs to a study of blood T cell repertoires in COVID-19 (dated by TCRdb to 2018 to 2021). Context from the whole study: Samples covering the acute and convalescent phases of COVID-19 were provided by collaborators in the United States, Italy and Spain. The material from the prospective study consisted of cDNA or gDNA derived from T cells, B-cell-depleted T cells, or PBMCs. Deeply sampled blood TCRbeta repertoires from subjects exposed to, actively infected with, or recovered from COVID-19 were included in the dataset. The repertoires were made available in a free public database intended to serve as a resource for research on the immune response to SARS-CoV-2. Samples came from the ongoing ImmuneRACE study (first 160 participants) plus 1,254 subjects from 6 global collaborators. Sample metadata almost always included a de-identified subject ID, COVID-19 status, age in years and sex. Where HLA class I and class II types were available, the types were taken from metadata supplied by the sample provider, not from assay-based typing.

What the research found in general, with its limitations: How much clinical and demographic metadata was included differed by source and by participant, and the metadata was provided uncurated.

As encoded in the germline V gene, CDR1 is KGHDR while CDR2 is SFDVKD. From its cysteine to its phenylalanine, the CDR3 spans 15 amino acids. The kept DNA is CDR3 alone, 45 bases in frame from the first base. V is cut back by 7 bases and J by 9 bases, with 10 bases in the junction unmatched. The chain was built from TRBV24-1 and TRBJ2-5, with TRBD2 matching 13 junction bases. This clonotype was obtained from a woman aged 55-75 years with active COVID-19. The specimen was peripheral blood. The encoded CDR3 is CATSPGLAGPSAQYF. The DNA reads as follows: TGTGCCACCAGCCCGGGACTAGCGGGACCTTCGGCCCAGTACTTC.